These 27 T cell receptor beta chains share one sample of origin, sequenced in a study of cytomegalovirus exposure and HLA in healthy donors. The PCR contained 60 Vbeta and 13 Jbeta primers. TCRdb's copy holds only in-frame clones and misses some; the assay was immunoSEQ multiplex PCR. The sample holds tens of thousands of clones, about three quarters seen once. The sequencing sample was made of PBMCs. The receptors were sampled from a man aged 35 to 55 in good health and CMV-seronegative.

The chain combines TRBV28 with TRBJ2-2; D is uncertain. The CDR3 consists of 14 residues. Germline CDR1 reads MDHEN; CDR2 reads SYDVKM. The V end was cut by 1 base, the J end by 1 base, with 4 bases between. The CDR3 is CASSLFQNTGELFF. CDR3 in DNA: TGTGCCAGCAGTTTATTCCAGAACACCGGGGAGCTGTTTTTT.

In its sample, this clone was seen a few times. The chain uses TRBV7-6 and TRBJ2-1; D is unclear. Germline values: CDR1 SGHVS, CDR2 FNYEAQ. V was shortened by 1 base and J by 3 bases, with 10 bases between the two germline ends. The CDR3 is made up of 15 amino acids. CDR3 amino acids: CASSLVAAYYNEQFF. CDR3 nucleotide sequence: TGTGCCAGCAGCTTAGTGGCGGCATACTACAATGAGCAGTTCTTC.

The rearrangement joins TRBV6-6 to TRBJ2-1; 14 nucleotides agree with TRBD2. The CDR3 covers 16 residues. V lost 5 bases and J lost 5; bases outside the gene matches: 5. The V gene's germline CDR1 is MNHNY and CDR2 SVGAGI (reference sequence). The CDR3 nucleotides are TGTGCCAGCAGTACACGGACTAGCGGGGGGAACAATGAGCAGTTCTTC. It codes for CASSTRTSGGNNEQFF.

This sequence joins TRBV19 and TRBJ2-6; 9 nucleotides align to TRBD1. Germline lookup yields CDR1 LNHDA and CDR2 SQIVND (reference sequence). V was clipped by 9 bases and J by 4 bases; unmatched bases: 16. The CDR3 runs to 18 residues. CDR3 coding DNA: TGTGCCAGGGACCCCGGGACAGGGTTGTTCAGAGGGGCCAACGTCCTGACTTTC. As protein: CARDPGTGLFRGANVLTF.

This chain connects TRBV18 to TRBJ2-1; tentative D call: TRBD1 (6 bases). Trimming pared 6 bases from V and 12 bases from J, leaving 18 bases between. The CDR3 runs 13 residues. Germline-derived CDR1 and CDR2 are KGHSH and LQKENI. The CDR3 DNA sequence: TGTGCCAGCTCCCCCAGGGGTGCGCATGGGCAGTTCTTC. Amino acid sequence: CASSPRGAHGQFF.

J is TRBJ1-6 and V is TRBV6-5, with D possibly being TRBD1 (6 bases). Germline V CDR1 and CDR2: MNHEY, SVGAGI. This CDR3 has 14 amino acids. V lost 5 bases, J lost 9 bases, and 14 bases lay in between. The CDR3 here is CASSRDRGGSPLHF. CDR3 coding DNA: TGTGCCAGCAGTCGAGACAGAGGGGGTTCACCCCTCCACTTT.

The V and J genes are TRBV7-2 and TRBJ1-5; tentative D call: TRBD1 (5 bases). The CDR3 is made up of 15 amino acids. Trimming left V 0 bases short and J 4 bases short, with 10 bases between. Germline CDR1 is SGHTA and CDR2 is FQGNSA. The CDR3 spells CASSLATGRNQPQHF. For the CDR3, the DNA is TGTGCCAGCAGCTTAGCCACAGGTCGAAATCAGCCCCAGCATTTT.

The chain couples TRBV10-2 to TRBJ1-5; D gene ambiguous. The CDR3 runs to 13 residues. V shed 6 bases and J shed 4 bases, with 10 bases lying between them. Germline CDR1 is WSHSY and CDR2 is SAAADI. CDR3 bases: TGCGCCAGCAGATCGACGGAGAATCAGCCCCAGCATTTT. Protein sequence: CASRSTENQPQHF.

The V and J genes are TRBV6-1 and TRBJ1-6; 8 positions match TRBD1. This CDR3 spans 14 amino acids. With 7 bases clipped from V and 9 bases from J, the junction kept 8 bases outside the gene matches. Germline CDR1 and CDR2: MNHNS and SASEGT. In DNA, the CDR3 is TGTGCCAGCACCCCAGACAGGGGCGGTTCACCCCTCCACTTT. Translation gives CASTPDRGGSPLHF.

In its sample, this clone was seen a few times. The chain links TRBV7-9 to TRBJ2-2; 7 bases fit TRBD1. V shed 2 bases, J shed 3 bases, and the junction held 3 bases outside the gene matches. The CDR3 has 15 amino acids. Germline loops: CDR1 SEHNR, CDR2 FQNEAQ (reference sequence). As DNA, the CDR3 is TGTGCCAGCAGCTTACGGGACAGTCACACCGGGGAGCTGTTTTTT. Encoded protein: CASSLRDSHTGELFF.

On this clone itself: A junction boundary mismatches the germline segment, possibly from a read error. The V gene is TRBV7-9, the J gene TRBJ2-2, with 14 bases matching TRBD2. Germline CDR1 SEHNR, CDR2 FQNEAQ (reference sequence). This CDR3 is 18 amino acids long. CDR3 protein: CSSSIGTSGSIYTGELFF. The CDR3 nucleotides read TGTTCCAGCAGCATCGGGACTAGCGGGAGTATATACACCGGGGAGCTGTTTTTT. The whole variable domain, remainder taken from reference TRBV7-9 and TRBJ2-2, is DTGVSQNPRHKITKRGQNVTFRCDPISEHNRLYWYRQTLGQGPEFLTYFQNEAQLEKSRLLSDRFSAERPKGSFSTLEIQRTEQGDSAMYLCSSSIGTSGSIYTGELFFGEGSRLTVL.

This chain links TRBV7-2 with TRBJ2-3; tentatively, D is TRBD2 (5 bases). The CDR3 totals 16 residues. In germline, CDR1 is SGHTA, CDR2 FQGNSA. The V end lost 2 bases, the J end lost 1 base, and 13 bases lay between the germline ends. CDR3 sequence: CASSLRGRGGTDTQYF. The CDR3 nucleotides read TGTGCCAGCAGCTTAAGAGGGAGAGGTGGCACAGATACGCAGTATTTT.

This clone was found a few times. The chain carries TRBV5-4 and TRBJ1-2; D gene unclear. V lost 2 bases to trimming and J lost 2 bases, with 7 bases between them. The V gene's germline CDR1 is SGHNT and CDR2 YYREEE (reference sequence). There are 13 residues in the CDR3. Here the CDR3 DNA reads TGTGCCAGCAGCTTCACGACAAACTATGGCTACACCTTC. As protein: CASSFTTNYGYTF.

The chain uses TRBV21-1 and TRBJ2-5; the tabulated D call, TRBD2, remains unverified against the DNA. TRBV21-1 corresponds to a pseudogene. The CDR3 has 15 amino acids. DNA of the CDR3: TGTGCCAGCAGCAATGATCCCGGGAAACCTGAGACCCAGTACTTC. Its translation is CASSNDPGKPETQYF.

This clone was seen a handful of times. The chain recombines TRBV6-1 with TRBJ2-7, with 13 bases identical to TRBD2. The trim removed 10 bases at V and 3 bases at J, leaving 3 bases unmatched. Germline CDR1 reads MNHNS; CDR2 reads SASEGT. This CDR3 spans 13 amino acids. As DNA, the CDR3 is TGTGCCACCCGACTAGCGGGGGGCTACGAGCAGTACTTC. It translates to CATRLAGGYEQYF.

The rearrangement joins TRBV27 to TRBJ2-3; no clear D. The V and J ends lost 0 bases and 6 bases respectively, with 7 bases between them. This CDR3 contains 13 residues. The V gene's germline CDR1 is MNHEY and CDR2 SMNVEV (reference sequence). The CDR3 coding sequence is TGTGCCAGCAGTTTATCGTTCAGGGATACGCAGTATTTT. Translated, it gives CASSLSFRDTQYF.

The CDR3 DNA follows: TGTGCCAGCAGCCCCCGGACAGGGGGATCTGGAAACACCATATATTTT. This gives the protein CASSPRTGGSGNTIYF. The chain employs TRBV9 and TRBJ1-3, with TRBD1 matching over 10 bases. The CDR3 spans 16 residues. The V gene end was trimmed by 4 bases and the J gene end by 1 base; junction bases not matched to a gene: 5. CDR1 and CDR2 (germline): SGDLS, YYNGEE. Looking up the rest from reference TRBV9 and TRBJ1-3 gives the full variable domain: DSGVTQTPKHLITATGQRVTLRCSPRSGDLSVYWYQQSLDQGLQFLIQYYNGEERAKGNILERFSAQQFPDLHSELNLSSLELGDSALYFCASSPRTGGSGNTIYFGEGSWLTVV.

This clone has a handful of counts. The chain is built from TRBV7-9 and TRBJ1-1, with 7 bases that match TRBD1. This CDR3 spans 11 amino acids. The germline CDR1 and CDR2 sequences are SEHNR and FQNEAQ (reference sequence). V shed 6 bases and J 8 bases; nucleotides not matched to a gene: 3. CDR3 region: CASRRQGEAFF. Written as DNA, the CDR3 is TGTGCCAGCAGGCGACAGGGCGAAGCTTTCTTT. The variable domain in full, completed from reference TRBV7-9 and TRBJ1-1, reads DTGVSQNPRHKITKRGQNVTFRCDPISEHNRLYWYRQTLGQGPEFLTYFQNEAQLEKSRLLSDRFSAERPKGSFSTLEIQRTEQGDSAMYLCASRRQGEAFFGQGTRLTVV.

V usage is TRBV6-5 and J usage is TRBJ2-7, with D possibly TRBD1 on 5 matching bases. With 8 bases removed from V and 0 bases from J, the gap between germline ends came to 8 bases. CDR1 is MNHEY, CDR2 SVGAGI, per germline. This CDR3 is 12 amino acids long. In DNA form, the CDR3 reads TGTGCCAGCTTCAGGGACTCCTACGAGCAGTACTTC. It codes for CASFRDSYEQYF.

J is TRBJ2-1 and V is TRBV6-1; D remains ambiguous. V dropped 1 base and J dropped 1 base, with 14 bases sitting between them. This CDR3 comprises 17 residues. The germline V gene encodes CDR1 MNHNS and CDR2 SASEGT. For the CDR3, the DNA is TGTGCCAGCAGTGAAGAGGCGGCACGCTCATCCTACAATGAGCAGTTCTTC. It translates to CASSEEAARSSYNEQFF.

The rearrangement joins TRBV10-3 to TRBJ1-6, with 7 bases fitting TRBD1. V lost 5 bases and J lost 8; bases outside the gene matches: 6. Germline V CDR1 and CDR2: ENHRY, SYGVKD. This CDR3 spans 14 amino acids. CDR3 sequence reads: CAISTTGVHSPLHF. DNA of the CDR3: TGTGCCATCAGTACTACAGGGGTTCATTCACCCCTCCACTTT.

The chain is built from TRBV10-3 and TRBJ2-7, with 10 bases fitting TRBD2. With V trimmed by 3 bases and J by 2 bases, 7 bases remained unmatched. In germline, CDR1 is ENHRY, CDR2 SYGVKD. The CDR3 covers 16 residues. CDR3 sequence reads: CAISEGSGRAAYEQYF. DNA for the CDR3: TGTGCCATCAGTGAAGGAAGCGGGAGGGCCGCCTACGAGCAGTACTTC.

This clone was picked up one time. The CDR3 DNA reads as TGTGCCAGCAGTTTAAACGAAGGACAGGGGCCCTCTGGGGCCAACGTCCTGACTTTC. This translates into CASSLNEGQGPSGANVLTF. The gene calls are TRBV27 and TRBJ2-6; 9 bases fit TRBD1. The J segment lost 0 bases and the V segment lost 2 bases, leaving 8 bases of the junction unmatched. Germline assignment: CDR1 MNHEY and CDR2 SMNVEV (reference sequence). There are 19 residues in the CDR3.

The chain has TRBV2 and TRBJ2-5, with TRBD1 matching over 9 bases. The J call may be mistaken, given a closer DNA end match to TRBJ2-7. There are 13 residues in the CDR3. The V gene's germline CDR1 is SNHLY and CDR2 FYNNEI. DNA of the CDR3: TGTGCCAGCAGGAGGGACAGGGCCTACGAGCAGTACTTC. This translates into CASRRDRAYEQYF.

Relative to its sample, this clone is medium-sized. The same CDR3 is also encoded by other DNA sequences in this sample. This rearrangement joins TRBV5-6 to TRBJ2-7, with D possibly matching TRBD2 (6 bases). Trimming removed 2 bases at V and 5 bases at J, with 23 bases between. The CDR3 contains 17 residues. Per germline, CDR1 SGHDT and CDR2 YYEEEE. The CDR3 is CASSFLKVAYTGDEQYF. CDR3 in DNA: TGTGCCAGCAGCTTTCTTAAGGTAGCTTATACGGGGGACGAGCAGTACTTC.

The J gene is TRBJ2-1, the V gene TRBV10-2, with 10 bases aligning to TRBD2. The length of the CDR3 is 17 residues. V lost 1 base and J lost 3; bases outside the gene matches: 6. Germline assignment: CDR1 WSHSY and CDR2 SAAADI. DNA of the CDR3: TGCGCCAGCAGTGAGTGGGCTAGCGGGAGCAGCTACAATGAGCAGTTCTTC. This translates into CASSEWASGSSYNEQFF.

This sequence joins TRBV13 and TRBJ1-1, with D maybe TRBD1 (5 bases). Trimming pared 5 bases from V and 4 bases from J, leaving 20 bases between. Germline V lookup: CDR1 PRHDT, CDR2 FYEKMQ (reference sequence). This CDR3 has 16 amino acids. CDR3 region: CASSPIRGTAGTEAFF. CDR3 bases: TGTGCCAGCAGCCCGATACGGGGGACGGCCGGCACTGAAGCTTTCTTT.